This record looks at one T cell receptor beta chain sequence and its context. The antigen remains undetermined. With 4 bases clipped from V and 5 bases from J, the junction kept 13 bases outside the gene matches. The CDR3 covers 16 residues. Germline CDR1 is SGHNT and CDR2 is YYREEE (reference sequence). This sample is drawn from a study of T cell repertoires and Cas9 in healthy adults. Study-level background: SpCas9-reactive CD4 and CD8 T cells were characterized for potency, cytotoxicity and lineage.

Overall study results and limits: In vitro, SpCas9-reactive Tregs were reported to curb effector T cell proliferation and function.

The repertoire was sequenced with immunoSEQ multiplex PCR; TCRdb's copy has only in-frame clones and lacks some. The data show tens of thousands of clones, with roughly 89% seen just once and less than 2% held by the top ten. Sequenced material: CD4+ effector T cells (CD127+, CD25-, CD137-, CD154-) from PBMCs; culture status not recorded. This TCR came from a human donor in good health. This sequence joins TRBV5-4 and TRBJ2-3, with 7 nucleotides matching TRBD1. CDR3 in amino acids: CASSLRQGAGLDTQYF. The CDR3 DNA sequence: TGTGCCAGCAGCCTAAGACAGGGCGCCGGGCTAGATACGCAGTATTTT.